This T cell receptor beta chain was found in a study of persistence of HIV-infected CD4 T cells. This clone was counted only a few times. As yet, its antigen is unknown. This nonspecific control used anti-CD3/anti-CD28 bead stimulation of CD4+ T cells. CD4+ T cells upregulating both CD40 ligand and CD69 were sorted as responding cells. This CDR3 spans 13 amino acids. V was clipped by 9 bases and J by 1 base; unmatched bases: 5. Germline V gene lookup returns CDR1 MNHEY and CDR2 SMNVEV (reference sequence). The immunoSEQ assay was version 4, run in survey mode. Only in-frame clones appear in the TCRdb table, and some are missing; sequencing was by immunoSEQ multiplex PCR. The sample has about 43,000 clones, 80% to 90% seen once.

The sample consisted of CD4+ T cells sorted from PBMCs after roughly 18-hour stimulation, taken from a patient who received antiretroviral therapy. This receptor was taken from an adult man with HIV who was CMV-seropositive. J is TRBJ1-2 and V is TRBV27, with 7 bases fitting TRBD1. CDR3 in amino acids: CASGTANNYGYTF. The CDR3 DNA sequence: TGTGCCAGTGGGACAGCAAATAACTATGGCTACACCTTC.